The next 10 T cell receptor beta chains were all read from a single sample in a study of OX40 agonist ivuxolimab in advanced cancers. Some clones are missing from TCRdb's copy, which holds only in-frame ones; the method was immunoSEQ multiplex PCR. There are just over 60,000 clones in the sample; 80% to 95% occur only once, and roughly an eighth lies in the top ten. Material: CD4+ or CD8+ T cells sorted from blood, obtained in a trial of the OX40 agonist ivuxolimab. The receptor source for this set is an adult with an advanced solid tumor such as melanoma, head and neck, liver or kidney cancer.

V and J are TRBV5-1 and TRBJ2-7, with 11 bases aligning to TRBD1. The CDR3 loop spans 14 amino acids. Germline CDR1 is SGHRS and CDR2 is YFSETQ. V dropped 2 bases and J dropped 3; count of bases not matched to a gene: 1. The DNA of the CDR3 is TGCGCCAGCAGCTTCGGGACAGGGGGCTACGAGCAGTACTTC. Translated, it gives CASSFGTGGYEQYF. The full variable domain, completed using reference TRBV5-1 and TRBJ2-7, is KAGVTQTPRYLIKTRGQQVTLSCSPISGHRSVSWYQQTPGQGLQFLFEYFSETQRNKGNFPGRFSGRQFSNSRSEMNVSTLELGDSALYLCASSFGTGGYEQYFGPGTRLTVT.

This rearrangement joins TRBV28 to TRBJ1-1; D perhaps matches TRBD1 (6 bases). The CDR3 contains 15 residues. Trimming cost V 3 bases and J 0 bases, with 11 bases left between them. CDR1 MDHEN and CDR2 SYDVKM come from the germline V gene. CDR3 in DNA: TGTGCCAGCAGTTTTGTAGGGGGAATGAACACTGAAGCTTTCTTT. This codes for CASSFVGGMNTEAFF.

Concerning this clone itself: Other nucleotide sequences in the sample specify the same CDR3. This rearrangement joins TRBV14 to TRBJ2-7; 8 bases align to TRBD1. CDR3 length: 14 residues. After removal of 3 bases from V and 3 bases from J, the junction contained 4 bases not matched to a gene. Per germline, CDR1 SGHDN and CDR2 FVKESK. The CDR3 spells CASSQVTGGYEQYF. The CDR3 region has the DNA TGTGCCAGCAGCCAGGTTACAGGGGGCTACGAGCAGTACTTC.

The rearrangement uses TRBV13 and TRBJ2-1, with D tentatively TRBD1 or TRBD2 (5 bases each). Germline V gene lookup returns CDR1 PRHDT and CDR2 FYEKMQ (reference sequence). Deletions cut 6 bases from V and 5 bases from J, with 20 bases between. CDR3 length equals 16 residues. The CDR3 DNA reads TGTGCCAGCAGAACCAGGGTGGGAGCGGTCGACAATGAGCAGTTCTTC. It codes for CASRTRVGAVDNEQFF.

This sequence joins TRBV28 and TRBJ2-1; TRBD2 agrees at 8 bases. Germline V gives CDR1 MDHEN, CDR2 SYDVKM. The trim removed 7 bases at V and 12 bases at J, leaving 14 bases unmatched. The CDR3 spans 14 residues. The CDR3, as DNA: TGTGCCAGCAAAAAAGGATACCTGGCGGGGGGGCAGTTCTTC. Its protein product is CASKKGYLAGGQFF.

A single count supports this clone. J is TRBJ1-5 and V is TRBV6-5; D is possibly TRBD1 (5 bases). Looked up from germline, CDR1 is MNHEY and CDR2 is SVGAGI. V lost 2 bases and J 1 base, leaving 9 bases between the germline ends. The CDR3 is made up of 15 amino acids. The CDR3 sequence is CASSYSGGSNQPQHF. The CDR3, as DNA: TGTGCCAGCAGTTACAGTGGGGGGAGCAATCAGCCCCAGCATTTT.

The chain couples TRBV7-8 to TRBJ2-5; D possibly corresponds to TRBD2 (5 bases). Per germline, CDR1 SGHVS and CDR2 FQNEAQ. V lost 5 bases and J 2 bases, leaving 15 bases between the germline ends. The CDR3 totals 15 residues. In DNA, the CDR3 is TGTGCCAGCAGCAATATGGCCAGGACTCAAGAGACCCAGTACTTC. Encoded protein: CASSNMARTQETQYF.

V is TRBV7-9 and J is TRBJ2-5, with 7 bases matching TRBD1. V trimming: 3 bases; J trimming: 1 base; junction bases outside the gene matches: 2. The CDR3 covers 14 residues. Per the germline V gene, CDR1 is SEHNR and CDR2 is FQNEAQ (reference sequence). DNA for the CDR3: TGTGCCAGCAGCTTTAACAGGGGCCAAGAGACCCAGTACTTC. It specifies CASSFNRGQETQYF.

This chain links TRBV9 with TRBJ1-1; D unresolved. V was clipped by 0 bases and J by 1 base, with 4 bases between them. Germline V gives CDR1 SGDLS, CDR2 YYNGEE. This CDR3 is 13 amino acids long. The DNA of the CDR3 is TGTGCCAGCAGCGTAGGATCGAACACTGAAGCTTTCTTT. Its translation is CASSVGSNTEAFF.

This chain connects TRBV12-5 to TRBJ1-1; D perhaps matches TRBD1 (5 bases). V was pared by 3 bases and J by 0 bases, with 14 bases between. Germline CDR1 and CDR2: LGHNT and FRNRAP. The CDR3 sequence is 16 residues long. The DNA for the CDR3 is TGTGCTAGTGGTTTTTCCGCGGGGCCCATGAACACTGAAGCTTTCTTT. Its translation is CASGFSAGPMNTEAFF.